The present entry profiles one T cell receptor (beta chain) with its context. Its antigen specificity is not known. It has no much larger one-base neighbor in the sample; base qualities were not kept. This specimen belongs to a study of blood T cells in healthy people across ages (dated by TCRdb to the mid-2010s). With regard to the full study: In model experiments, template switching captured roughly one uniquely barcoded TCR beta cDNA molecule for every two T cells. Age-related changes in TCR beta repertoire diversity were measured in the study by deep sequencing normalized with unique cDNA molecular identifiers. The donors were split into four age groups: young (average around 16 years), middle-aged (nearly 40), aged (more than 60) and long-lived (over 80). To avoid experimental bias, donors of different ages were spread randomly across the sequencing lanes. Two additional independent replicas of 1 million unique cDNA reads from the same blood draw were analyzed for two donors (one aged 18 to 30 and one aged 80 or older).

General study outcomes and caveats: Donor CMV infection status was unknown, potentially confounding age-related changes in expanded clonotypes. Estimates of total diversity based on one million sequenced T cells were considered lower bounds and underestimates. Since profiling was done on bulk unsorted PBMCs, naive and antigen-experienced compartments could not be conclusively compared. As age increased, observed TCR beta diversity per million T cells dropped in a roughly linear way, and a significant reduction was already evident by age roughly 36. There was a strong correlation between observed TCR beta diversity and the percentage of naive T cells measured by flow cytometry. Compared with the aged group, the long-lived group had more naive CD4+ T cells, fewer expanded clones and increased TCR diversity, a pattern suggesting age selection.

Library generation was performed with 5' RACE. The reads were generated on an Illumina HiSeq 2500. A second PCR of roughly 7 to 11 cycles was performed with a sample-barcoded 5' primer and a J-beta primer mix. Each TCR beta cDNA molecule received a unique molecular identifier from a template-switch 5' adaptor carrying 12 random nucleotides. Each sample yielded at least 2.5 million CDR3-containing paired-end reads. The Mint cDNA synthesis kit, primed by a TRBC-specific oligonucleotide, was used to synthesize first-strand cDNA from all RNA. Following uracil-DNA glycosylase treatment, a first 18-cycle PCR with universal primers M1SS and BC2_uni_R was performed on all cDNA. The study's own analysis went as follows. Each sample was normalized by randomly selecting 1 million high-quality reads, each carrying a distinct molecular identifier. Reads with shared molecular identifiers were discarded instead of being binned into consensus sequences. CDR3 identification, clonotype clustering and error correction used MiTCR with a Q25 quality threshold and the strictest error-elimination algorithm. A nonparametric unseen species model with Euler transformation was used to estimate a lower bound on total TCR beta diversity. TCRdb cleaned the public reads at Q25 with fastp, built clones with MiXCR and kept in-frame beta chains. Identical CDR3 proteins give one entry, which carries the most common genes and DNA. The V and J calls here are based on TCRdb, not the publication. The sample profile shows some 710,000 distinct CDR3 sequences; roughly 46% of them were found once. The top ten constitute 15% to 20% of the sample.

Systemically healthy Caucasian individuals from Russia, 39 in total and aged roughly 6 to 100 years, were included as donors. Each donor gave 8 to 10 milliliters of peripheral blood, collected into EDTA-treated Vacutainer tubes. Ficoll-Paque density-gradient centrifugation was used to isolate PBMCs, with at least 6.5 million per sample. Trizol reagent was used to extract total RNA from the PBMCs, yielding at least 6 micrograms per sample. The percentages of naive CD45RAhigh/CD27high T cells were determined by flow cytometry on a PBMC aliquot from every donor. CDR3 length: 14 amino acids, cysteine to phenylalanine. The retained sequence is limited to the CDR3, 42 bases, with the frame set at the first base. The germline V gene (reference sequence) gives CDR1 as DFQATT and CDR2 as SNEGSKA.

The sequencing input was blood. The TCR was taken from a man older than 75 in good health. This receptor chain uses TRBV20-1 and TRBJ2-5, with 8 middle bases fitting TRBD1. The J call is doubtful: the DNA matches TRBJ2-7 better. The nucleotides read TGCAGTGCTAGAGGCGCAGGGGGCAAGTACGAGCAGTACTTC. This translates into CSARGAGGKYEQYF.